Each of the 2 T cell receptor beta chains below was sequenced from the same sample in a study of OX40 agonist ivuxolimab in advanced cancers. The data were produced by immunoSEQ multiplex PCR, yet TCRdb's version contains in-frame clones alone and is incomplete. The sample has about 82,000 clones, more than 90% seen once. Sequenced material: CD4+ or CD8+ T cells sorted from blood, taken in a trial of the OX40 agonist ivuxolimab. These TCRs come from an adult with an advanced solid tumor such as melanoma, head and neck, liver or kidney cancer.

This clone has just one count. The chain is built from TRBV18 and TRBJ2-3, with TRBD1 matching over 9 bases. This CDR3 region has 16 residues. V lost 1 base, J lost 3 bases, and 5 bases stayed unmatched. Germline V lookup: CDR1 KGHSH, CDR2 LQKENI. The DNA for the CDR3 is TGTGCCAGCTCACCACGGACAGGGGACTTTACAGATACGCAGTATTTT. Residues: CASSPRTGDFTDTQYF.

The chain links TRBV4-1 to TRBJ1-6; TRBD1 might be the D (5 bases). Germline CDR1 MGHRA, CDR2 YSYEKL. V shed 4 bases and J shed 7 bases, with 17 bases lying between them. The CDR3 is made up of 16 amino acids. CDR3 in amino acids: CASSPAPGQGNSPLHF. CDR3 nucleotides: TGCGCCAGCAGCCCAGCCCCCGGTCAGGGAAATTCACCCCTCCACTTT.